The 25 T cell receptor beta chains presented below share a single source sample, sequenced in a study of T-cell memory formation after mild COVID-19. MiXCR, run by TCRdb on the 5' RACE reads, gives a single entry per CDR3 protein. In the table there are fewer than 95,000 distinct CDR3 sequences, about 15% of which are singletons. Sequenced material: PBMCs or a T cell subset sorted from them (not recorded which). These receptors originate from a man aged 18 to 29 who had mild COVID-19 (a few samples of this study predate the infection). Cell type and time point are not known.

This clonotype was detected ten times or more. The rearrangement joins TRBV4-1 to TRBJ2-7; the match to TRBD1 covers 9 bases. The ends lost 1 base at V and 1 base at J; junction bases unmatched: 2. Per the germline V gene, CDR1 is MGHRA and CDR2 is YSYEKL. CDR3 length equals 15 residues. DNA for the CDR3: TGCGCCAGCAGCCAAGGGGGGACAGGGTCCTACGAGCAGTACTTC. Amino acids: CASSQGGTGSYEQYF.

The CDR3 region has the DNA TGTGCCAGCAGCCCCCCTCCCGGGAATGGCTACACCTTC. This codes for CASSPPPGNGYTF. V and J are TRBV3-1 and TRBJ1-2; D is uncertain. The germline V gene encodes CDR1 LGHDT and CDR2 YNNKEL (reference sequence). V was cut by 4 bases and J by 6 bases, with 12 bases left in between. CDR3 length: 13 residues.

This clonotype was counted between two and nine times. V usage is TRBV5-1 and J usage is TRBJ2-2; D call uncertain. Germline V gene sequence: CDR1 SGHRS, CDR2 YFSETQ. Trimming shortened V by 2 bases and J by 2 bases, and 13 bases separated the two germline ends. The CDR3 runs to 16 residues. The CDR3 spells CASSFRRLINTGELFF. The DNA of the CDR3 is TGCGCCAGCAGCTTCCGACGGCTGATTAACACCGGGGAGCTGTTTTTT.

The CDR3 coding sequence is TGTGCCAGCAGTTTAGGAGCGTGGGACTGGGCTTTCTTT. Its protein product is CASSLGAWDWAFF. The V call is TRBV12-3 or TRBV12-4, the J call TRBJ1-1, with TRBD1 as a possible D gene (5 bases). The CDR3 is made up of 13 amino acids. Trimming pared 1 base from V and 11 bases from J, leaving 14 bases between.

The chain uses TRBV12-3 or TRBV12-4 and TRBJ2-1; 8 nucleotides agree with TRBD1. The CDR3 covers 14 residues. V shed 9 bases, J shed 8 bases, and the junction held 12 bases outside the gene matches. The CDR3 nucleotides are TGTGCCAGTACACGGACAGGGCCCCCCGATGAGCAGTTCTTC. This codes for CASTRTGPPDEQFF.

This clonotype was detected only a few times. The chain carries TRBV7-9 and TRBJ1-3; D is unresolved. CDR1 SEHNR and CDR2 FQNEAQ come from the germline V gene (reference sequence). V was cut by 2 bases and J by 0 bases, with 5 bases left in between. This CDR3 spans 14 amino acids. The chain's CDR3 is CASSLTGSGNTIYF. The CDR3 DNA is TGTGCCAGCAGCTTAACGGGCTCTGGAAACACCATATATTTT.

As regards this clonotype: The junction shows a germline mismatch at one end, possibly a read error. The chain employs TRBV20-1 and TRBJ2-7; 9 bases are a match to TRBD2. This CDR3 has 13 amino acids. Germline-derived CDR1 and CDR2 are DFQATT and SNEGSKA (reference sequence). For the CDR3, the DNA is TGCAGAGCTAGTGCGGGGGGGGCCTACGAGCAGTACTTC. Translating it yields CRASAGGAYEQYF.

J is TRBJ2-1 and V is TRBV6-2 or TRBV6-3; 7 bases fit TRBD2. This CDR3 region has 13 residues. V was pared by 4 bases and J by 8 bases, with 5 bases of the junction left unmatched. In germline, CDR1 is MNHEY, CDR2 SVGEGT. CDR3 sequence (DNA): TGTGCCAGCAGTTGGACTAGTTTTCATGAGCAGTTCTTC. Translating gives CASSWTSFHEQFF.

The V gene is TRBV5-1, the J gene TRBJ2-7, with a possible D match to TRBD1 (5 bases). The V gene's germline CDR1 is SGHRS and CDR2 YFSETQ. With 2 bases removed from V and 6 bases from J, the gap between germline ends came to 18 bases. The CDR3 has 15 amino acids. The CDR3 reads CASSLTFRELGEQYF. The CDR3 nucleotides are TGCGCCAGCAGCTTAACTTTCAGGGAATTGGGCGAGCAGTACTTC.

This clonotype was counted between two and nine times. The CDR3 spells CATSVNSGGGRKGTEAFF. Here the CDR3 DNA reads TGTGCCACCAGTGTAAACTCGGGGGGCGGACGGAAAGGAACTGAAGCTTTCTTT. The genes are TRBV24-1 and TRBJ1-1; TRBD1 might be the D (6 bases). V lost 5 bases to trimming and J lost 5 bases, with 26 bases between them. The germline gives CDR1 KGHDR, CDR2 SFDVKD. The CDR3 covers 18 residues.

The chain links TRBV7-9 to TRBJ2-7; D might be TRBD2 (5 bases). This CDR3 has 16 amino acids. Germline assignment: CDR1 SEHNR and CDR2 FQNEAQ (reference sequence). Trimming took off 5 bases at V and 0 bases at J, with 17 bases between the two ends. The CDR3 DNA reads as TGTGCCAGCAGCCCTAGAGGCGGACTGAGCTCCTACGAGCAGTACTTC. It is translated as CASSPRGGLSSYEQYF.

This clonotype was seen a few times. This sequence joins TRBV4-1 and TRBJ2-3; 8 bases fit TRBD2. Germline assignment: CDR1 MGHRA and CDR2 YSYEKL. With 4 bases clipped from V and 5 bases from J, the junction kept 17 bases outside the gene matches. The CDR3 sequence is 18 residues long. In DNA, the CDR3 is TGCGCCAGCAGCCCCATTAACGGGGGGGCCGAGGATGGAGATACGCAGTATTTT. This codes for CASSPINGGAEDGDTQYF.

This chain links TRBV4-2 with TRBJ2-3; perhaps TRBD2 as D (6 bases). Per the germline V gene, CDR1 is LGHNA and CDR2 is YNFKEQ. The CDR3 is made up of 16 amino acids. Trimming removed 0 bases from V and 1 base from J, with 11 bases in between. The CDR3 loop reads CASSQDGGGGTDTQYF. The CDR3 DNA is TGTGCCAGCAGCCAAGATGGTGGCGGGGGCACAGATACGCAGTATTTT.

The sample holds a few counts of this clonotype. The chain employs TRBV24-1 and TRBJ2-1; weak D call: TRBD2 (5 bases). The germline V gene encodes CDR1 KGHDR and CDR2 SFDVKD. Trimming cost V 0 bases and J 8 bases, with 16 bases left between them. The CDR3 covers 16 residues. CDR3 amino acids: CATSDLEGLAVHEQFF. CDR3 in DNA: TGTGCCACCAGTGATTTGGAGGGCTTGGCGGTCCATGAGCAGTTCTTC.

This clonotype was observed a few times. The rearrangement uses TRBV24-1 and TRBJ2-3, with D perhaps matching TRBD2 (6 bases). Trimming stripped 1 base from V and 2 bases from J, with 12 bases between. CDR3 length: 16 residues. Germline CDR1 reads KGHDR; CDR2 reads SFDVKD. CDR3 in amino acids: CATSDFQAGPTDTQYF. DNA for the CDR3: TGTGCCACCAGTGATTTTCAGGCGGGGCCCACAGATACGCAGTATTTT.

This clonotype has just a few counts. The genes are TRBV7-9 and TRBJ2-4; D is undetermined. V dropped 3 bases and J dropped 3 bases, with 9 bases sitting between them. This CDR3 has 14 residues. Germline assignment: CDR1 SEHNR and CDR2 FQNEAQ (reference sequence). CDR3 in amino acids: CASSFWADKNIQYF. CDR3 nucleotides: TGTGCCAGCAGCTTTTGGGCAGACAAAAACATTCAGTACTTC.

This clonotype was detected ten times or more. This chain joins TRBV7-8 and TRBJ1-1; D unresolved. From germline, CDR1 is SGHVS and CDR2 FQNEAQ. V shed 3 bases and J shed 1 base, with 12 bases lying between them. This CDR3 is built from 15 residues. The CDR3: CASSLGRPENTEAFF. CDR3 nucleotides: TGTGCCAGCAGCTTGGGTCGACCGGAGAACACTGAAGCTTTCTTT.

This clonotype has more than one count but fewer than ten. The V and J genes are TRBV27 and TRBJ1-1; D uncertain. The germline V gene has CDR1 MNHEY and CDR2 SMNVEV (reference sequence). The V end lost 7 bases, the J end lost 4 bases, and 7 bases lay between the germline ends. The CDR3 extends over 11 amino acids. CDR3 amino acids: CASMEGTEAFF. CDR3 coding DNA: TGTGCCAGCATGGAAGGCACTGAAGCTTTCTTT.

V is TRBV4-3 and J is TRBJ1-1; D unclear. The CDR3 totals 15 residues. V lost 4 bases and J 9 bases, leaving 21 bases between the germline ends. Germline values: CDR1 LGHNA, CDR2 YSLEER. Here the CDR3 reads CASSPYSGIREQAFF. CDR3 DNA: TGCGCCAGCAGCCCTTATAGCGGGATTAGGGAGCAAGCTTTCTTT.

The rearrangement links TRBV9 to TRBJ1-1; a weak D match, TRBD1 (5 bases). The CDR3 has 14 residues. Germline values: CDR1 SGDLS, CDR2 YYNGEE. V was cut by 2 bases and J by 4 bases, with 12 bases left in between. The CDR3 is CASSVTQGGTEAFF. DNA for the CDR3: TGTGCCAGCAGCGTTACCCAGGGTGGCACTGAAGCTTTCTTT.

This clonotype was found a few times. The CDR3 region has the DNA TGTGCCAGCAGCTTGGGGCGACTGGCCAATGAGCAGTTCTTC. Residues: CASSLGRLANEQFF. The chain combines TRBV7-9 with TRBJ2-1; perhaps TRBD1 as D (5 bases). The CDR3 spans 14 residues. Deletions cut 3 bases from V and 6 bases from J, with 12 bases between. Looked up from germline, CDR1 is SEHNR and CDR2 is FQNEAQ (reference sequence).

This clonotype was seen more than once but under ten times. The J gene is TRBJ1-1, the V gene TRBV5-1, with TRBD1 identical over 8 bases. Germline lookup yields CDR1 SGHRS and CDR2 YFSETQ. The CDR3 consists of 14 residues. V shed 5 bases, J shed 0 bases, and the junction held 3 bases outside the gene matches. The CDR3 sequence: CASRTGGLNTEAFF. CDR3 coding DNA: TGCGCCAGCAGAACAGGGGGATTGAACACTGAAGCTTTCTTT.

There are a few counts of this clonotype. The rearrangement links TRBV11-3 to TRBJ2-1; perhaps TRBD2 as D (6 bases). The V and J ends lost 7 bases and 9 bases respectively, with 16 bases between them. The germline V gene encodes CDR1 SGHNT and CDR2 YENEEA. The CDR3 spans 13 residues. CDR3 in amino acids: CASTSGGNAEQFF. DNA for the CDR3: TGTGCCAGCACCTCCGGAGGGAACGCTGAGCAGTTCTTC. Looking up the rest from reference TRBV11-3 and TRBJ2-1 gives the full variable domain: EAGVVQSPRYKIIEKKQPVAFWCNPISGHNTLYWYLQNLGQGPELLIRYENEEAVDDSQLPKDRFSAERLKGVDSTLKIQPAELGDSAVYLCASTSGGNAEQFFGPGTRLTVL.

By sample fraction, this clonotype is medium-sized. The chain links TRBV10-2 to TRBJ2-3; 9 bases match TRBD1. The V segment lost 8 bases and the J segment 0 bases; nucleotides outside the gene matches: 21. The CDR3 covers 20 residues. The germline V gene encodes CDR1 WSHSY and CDR2 SAAADI. CDR3 bases: TGCGCCAGCCCACGCTTTAAACCGGGACAGGGAGTAGTCAGCACAGATACGCAGTATTTT. It is translated as CASPRFKPGQGVVSTDTQYF.

This chain links TRBV9 with TRBJ1-2; D call uncertain. Trimming left V 4 bases short and J 4 bases short, with 8 bases between. Per the germline V gene, CDR1 is SGDLS and CDR2 is YYNGEE. CDR3 length: 12 residues. CDR3 in DNA: TGTGCCAGCAGCCCGTCGAGCTATGGCTACACCTTC. It yields the protein CASSPSSYGYTF.